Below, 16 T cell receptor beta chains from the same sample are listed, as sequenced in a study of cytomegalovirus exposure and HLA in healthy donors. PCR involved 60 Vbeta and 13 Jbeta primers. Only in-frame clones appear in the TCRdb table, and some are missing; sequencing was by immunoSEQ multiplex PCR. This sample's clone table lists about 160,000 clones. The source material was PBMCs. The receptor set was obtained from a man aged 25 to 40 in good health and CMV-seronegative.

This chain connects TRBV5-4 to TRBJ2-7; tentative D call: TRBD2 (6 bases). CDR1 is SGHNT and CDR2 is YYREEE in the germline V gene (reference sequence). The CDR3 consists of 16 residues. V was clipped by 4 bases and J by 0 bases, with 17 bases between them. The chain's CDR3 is CASSPDPGLSSYEQYF. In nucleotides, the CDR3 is TGTGCCAGCAGCCCTGATCCGGGACTTAGCTCCTACGAGCAGTACTTC.

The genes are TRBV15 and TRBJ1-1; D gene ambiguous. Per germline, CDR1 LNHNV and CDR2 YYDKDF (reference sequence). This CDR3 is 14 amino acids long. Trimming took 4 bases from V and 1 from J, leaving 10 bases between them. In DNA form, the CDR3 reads TGTGCCACCAGCAATCCCAGAGGGAACACTGAAGCTTTCTTT. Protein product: CATSNPRGNTEAFF.

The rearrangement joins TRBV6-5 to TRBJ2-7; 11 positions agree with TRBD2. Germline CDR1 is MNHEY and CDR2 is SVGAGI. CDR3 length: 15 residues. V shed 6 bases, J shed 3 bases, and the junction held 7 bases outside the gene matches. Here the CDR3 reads CASRLGLAGIYEQYF. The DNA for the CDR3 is TGTGCCAGCAGACTTGGACTAGCGGGTATCTACGAGCAGTACTTC.

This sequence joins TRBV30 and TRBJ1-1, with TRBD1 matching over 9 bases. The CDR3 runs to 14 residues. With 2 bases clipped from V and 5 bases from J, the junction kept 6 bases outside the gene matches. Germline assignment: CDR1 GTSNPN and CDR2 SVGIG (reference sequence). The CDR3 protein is CAWSLGQGRTEAFF. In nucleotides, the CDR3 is TGTGCCTGGAGTCTGGGACAGGGAAGAACTGAAGCTTTCTTT.

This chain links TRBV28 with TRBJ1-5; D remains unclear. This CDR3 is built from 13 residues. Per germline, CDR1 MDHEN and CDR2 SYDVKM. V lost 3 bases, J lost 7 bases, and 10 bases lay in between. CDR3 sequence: CASSFWVGQPQHF. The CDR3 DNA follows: TGTGCCAGCAGTTTTTGGGTCGGGCAGCCCCAGCATTTT.

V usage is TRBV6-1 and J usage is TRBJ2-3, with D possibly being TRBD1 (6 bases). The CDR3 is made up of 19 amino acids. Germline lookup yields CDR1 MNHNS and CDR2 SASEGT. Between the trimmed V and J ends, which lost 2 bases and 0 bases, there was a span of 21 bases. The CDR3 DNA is TGTGCCAGCAGTGAATTGGGGCTCCAGGGGCTTTCTAGCACAGATACGCAGTATTTT. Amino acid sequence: CASSELGLQGLSSTDTQYF.

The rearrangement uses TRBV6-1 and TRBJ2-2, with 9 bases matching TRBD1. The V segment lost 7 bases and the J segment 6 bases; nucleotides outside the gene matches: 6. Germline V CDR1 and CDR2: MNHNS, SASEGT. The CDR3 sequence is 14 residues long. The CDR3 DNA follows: TGTGCCAGCAAAACACAGGGGGCGGCCGGGGAGCTGTTTTTT. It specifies CASKTQGAAGELFF.

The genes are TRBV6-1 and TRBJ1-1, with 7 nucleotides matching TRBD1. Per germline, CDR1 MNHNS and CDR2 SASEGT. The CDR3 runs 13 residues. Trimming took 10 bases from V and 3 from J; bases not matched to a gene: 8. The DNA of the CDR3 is TGTGCCACTATGACAGGGTTATACACTGAAGCTTTCTTT. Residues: CATMTGLYTEAFF.

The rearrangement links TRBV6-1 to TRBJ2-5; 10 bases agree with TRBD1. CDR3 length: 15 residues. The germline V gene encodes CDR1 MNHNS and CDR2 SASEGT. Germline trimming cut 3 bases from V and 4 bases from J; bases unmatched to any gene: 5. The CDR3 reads CASSEVWTGGETQYF. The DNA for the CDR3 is TGTGCCAGCAGTGAGGTCTGGACAGGGGGAGAGACCCAGTACTTC.

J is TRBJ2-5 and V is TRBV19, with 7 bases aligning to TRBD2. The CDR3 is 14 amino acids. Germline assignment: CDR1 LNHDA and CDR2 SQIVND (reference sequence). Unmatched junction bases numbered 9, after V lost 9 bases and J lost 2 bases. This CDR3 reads CASHGDYPQETQYF. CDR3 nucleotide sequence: TGTGCCAGCCATGGGGACTACCCGCAAGAGACCCAGTACTTC.

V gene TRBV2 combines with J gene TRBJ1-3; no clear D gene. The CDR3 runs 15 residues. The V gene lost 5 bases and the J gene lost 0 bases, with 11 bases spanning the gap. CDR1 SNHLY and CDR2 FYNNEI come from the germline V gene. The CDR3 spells CASSPHGSSGNTIYF. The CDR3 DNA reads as TGTGCCAGCAGTCCCCACGGGAGCTCTGGAAACACCATATATTTT.

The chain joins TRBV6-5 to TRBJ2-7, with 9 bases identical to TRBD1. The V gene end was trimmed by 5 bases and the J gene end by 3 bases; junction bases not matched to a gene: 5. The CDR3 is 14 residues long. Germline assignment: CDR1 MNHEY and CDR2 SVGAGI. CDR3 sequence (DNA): TGTGCCAGCAGTCCCGGGACAGGGTACTACGAGCAGTACTTC. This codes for CASSPGTGYYEQYF.

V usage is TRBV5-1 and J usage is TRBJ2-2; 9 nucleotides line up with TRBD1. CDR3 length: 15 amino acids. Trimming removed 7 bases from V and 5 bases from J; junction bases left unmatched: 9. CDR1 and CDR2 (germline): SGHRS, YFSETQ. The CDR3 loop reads CASRWGTGHTGELFF. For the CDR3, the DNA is TGCGCCAGCCGGTGGGGGACAGGGCATACCGGGGAGCTGTTTTTT.

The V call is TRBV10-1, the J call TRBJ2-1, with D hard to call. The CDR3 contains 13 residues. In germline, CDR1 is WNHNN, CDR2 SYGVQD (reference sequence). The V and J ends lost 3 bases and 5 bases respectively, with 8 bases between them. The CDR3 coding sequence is TGCGCCAGCAGTGAAAGACTCAACAATGAGCAGTTCTTC. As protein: CASSERLNNEQFF.

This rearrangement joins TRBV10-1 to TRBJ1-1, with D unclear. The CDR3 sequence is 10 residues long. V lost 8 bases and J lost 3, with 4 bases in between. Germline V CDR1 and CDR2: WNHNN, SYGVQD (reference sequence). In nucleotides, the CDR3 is TGCGCCAGCGGAGACACTGAAGCTTTCTTT. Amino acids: CASGDTEAFF.

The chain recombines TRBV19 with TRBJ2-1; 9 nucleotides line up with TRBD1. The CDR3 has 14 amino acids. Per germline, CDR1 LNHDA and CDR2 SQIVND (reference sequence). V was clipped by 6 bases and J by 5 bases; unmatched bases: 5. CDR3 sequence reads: CASSRDRVHNEQFF. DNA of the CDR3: TGTGCCAGTAGCAGGGACAGGGTCCACAATGAGCAGTTCTTC.